This T cell receptor beta chain was sequenced for a study of blood T cell repertoires in COVID-19. Overall study context: Sample material is recorded as cDNA or gDNA derived from T cells, B-cell-depleted T cells, or PBMCs.

The data were produced by immunoSEQ multiplex PCR, yet TCRdb's version contains in-frame clones alone and is incomplete. The sample shows roughly 180,000 clones, about 85% of them seen only once. The receptor was isolated from a man at least 80 years old with COVID-19, enrolled during active disease. Material: peripheral blood.

CDR3 coding DNA: TGTGCCAGCAGCTTTGGGCAGGGGTCATACAATGAGCAGTTCTTC. Protein: CASSFGQGSYNEQFF. The chain joins TRBV7-3 to TRBJ2-1, with D maybe TRBD1 (6 bases). The V end was cut by 3 bases, the J end by 4 bases, with 13 bases between. The CDR3 is 15 residues long. CDR1 SGHTA and CDR2 FQGTGA come from the germline V gene.